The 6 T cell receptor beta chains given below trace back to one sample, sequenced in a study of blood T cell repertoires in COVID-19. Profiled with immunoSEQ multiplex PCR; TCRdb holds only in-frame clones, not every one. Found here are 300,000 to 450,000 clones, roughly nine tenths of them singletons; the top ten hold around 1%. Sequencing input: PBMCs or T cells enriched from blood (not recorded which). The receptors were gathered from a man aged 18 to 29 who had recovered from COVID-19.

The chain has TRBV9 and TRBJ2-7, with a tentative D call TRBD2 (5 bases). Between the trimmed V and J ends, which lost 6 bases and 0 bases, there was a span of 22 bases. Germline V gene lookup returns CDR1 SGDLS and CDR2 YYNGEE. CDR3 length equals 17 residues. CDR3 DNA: TGTGCCAGCATCGCAATCCCTCCCGGGATCCACTCCTACGAGCAGTACTTC. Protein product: CASIAIPPGIHSYEQYF.

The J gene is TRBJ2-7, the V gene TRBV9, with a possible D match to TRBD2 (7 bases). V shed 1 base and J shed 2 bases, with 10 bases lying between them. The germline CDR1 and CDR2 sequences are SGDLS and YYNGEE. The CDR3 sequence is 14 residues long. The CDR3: CASSVRGGTYEQYF. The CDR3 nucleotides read TGTGCCAGCAGCGTAAGGGGGGGGACCTACGAGCAGTACTTC. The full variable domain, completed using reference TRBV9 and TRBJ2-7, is DSGVTQTPKHLITATGQRVTLRCSPRSGDLSVYWYQQSLDQGLQFLIQYYNGEERAKGNILERFSAQQFPDLHSELNLSSLELGDSALYFCASSVRGGTYEQYFGPGTRLTVT.

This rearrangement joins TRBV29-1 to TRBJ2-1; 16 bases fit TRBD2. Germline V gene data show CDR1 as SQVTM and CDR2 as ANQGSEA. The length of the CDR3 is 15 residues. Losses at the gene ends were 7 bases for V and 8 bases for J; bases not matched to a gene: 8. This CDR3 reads CSGGLAGGRMHEQFF. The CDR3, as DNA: TGCAGCGGGGGACTAGCGGGAGGGCGAATGCATGAGCAGTTCTTC.

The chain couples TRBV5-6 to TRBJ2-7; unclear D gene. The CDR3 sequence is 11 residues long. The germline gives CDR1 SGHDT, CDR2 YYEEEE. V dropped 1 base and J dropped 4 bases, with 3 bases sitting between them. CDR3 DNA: TGTGCCAGCAGCTTGCGGTACGAGCAGTACTTC. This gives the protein CASSLRYEQYF.

The CDR3 here is CAWSVLYGLAGTDTQYF. The CDR3 nucleotides are TGTGCCTGGAGTGTACTTTACGGCCTAGCGGGAACAGATACGCAGTATTTT. V and J are TRBV30 and TRBJ2-3, with 9 bases identical to TRBD2. V was pared by 0 bases and J by 3 bases, with 10 bases of the junction left unmatched. CDR3 length: 17 amino acids. Germline CDR1 GTSNPN, CDR2 SVGIG (reference sequence).

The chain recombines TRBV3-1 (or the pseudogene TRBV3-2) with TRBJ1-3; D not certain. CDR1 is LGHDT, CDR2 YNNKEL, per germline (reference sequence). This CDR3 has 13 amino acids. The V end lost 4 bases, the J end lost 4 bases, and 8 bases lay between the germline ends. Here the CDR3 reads CASSLSEGNTIYF. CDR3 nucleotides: TGTGCCAGCAGCCTCTCGGAGGGAAACACCATATATTTT.